This T cell receptor (beta chain) was sequenced in a study of blood T cell repertoires in COVID-19. In the authors' methods: Using reference gene primer amplification, nucleated cell counts were estimated. The table came from immunoSEQ multiplex PCR; TCRdb's copy has only in-frame clones and leaves some out. V and J calls plus clone size are reproduced from that table; the DNA served to infer D and trimming. The sample consists of 90,000 to 100,000 clones, 80% to 85% of them appearing once. Germline V gene lookup returns CDR1 SGHTA and CDR2 FQGNSA. V gave up 1 base and J gave up 4 bases; unmatched junction bases: 10. The CDR3 loop spans 16 amino acids.

The chain uses TRBV7-2 and TRBJ2-7; 7 nucleotides match TRBD2. Source material: peripheral blood. This clonotype originated in a man aged 65-85 years with active or convalescent COVID-19. The CDR3 region is CASSLEVLAANYEQYF. For the CDR3, the DNA is TGTGCCAGCAGCTTAGAGGTGCTAGCGGCCAATTACGAGCAGTACTTC.